A selection of T cell receptor beta chains follows, all from one sample in a study of blood T cell repertoires in COVID-19. Libraries were prepared by immunoSEQ multiplex PCR; TCRdb keeps only in-frame clonotypes and omits some of them. The sample has some 35,000 clones; around 85% are singletons. Sequenced sample: peripheral blood. The receptors originated from a man in his 70s with acute or convalescent COVID-19. CDR3s include the opening cysteine and the closing phenylalanine or tryptophan. D genes are given only for firm matches. Not every row has a clone size; where given, it reads once, few, many or a size class.

clone size: -
J gene: TRBJ1-4
D gene: -
V gene: TRBV18
CDR3 DNA: TGTGCCAGCTCAGTGGAGGAGGATGAAAAACTGTTTTTT
CDR3 protein: CASSVEEDEKLFF

clone size: few
J gene: TRBJ1-2
D gene: TRBD1
V gene: TRBV7-2
CDR3 DNA: TGTGCCAGCAGCTTAGTAGGGACAGACCTATTCTATGGCTACACCTTC
CDR3 protein: CASSLVGTDLFYGYTF

clone size: -
J gene: TRBJ2-3
D gene: TRBD2
V gene: TRBV29-1
CDR3 DNA: TGCAGCGTTGAAGATCCCCAGCGGGAGAGCACAGATACGCAGTATTTT
CDR3 protein: CSVEDPQRESTDTQYF

clone size: -
J gene: TRBJ1-2
D gene: -
V gene: TRBV19
CDR3 DNA: TGTGCCAGTAGCCAGCAGGGGAATGGCTACACCTTC
CDR3 protein: CASSQQGNGYTF

clone size: -
J gene: TRBJ2-2
D gene: -
V gene: TRBV7-2
CDR3 DNA: TGTGCCAGCAGCTTAGCGGTAGCAGCGAACACCGGGGAGCTGTTTTTT
CDR3 protein: CASSLAVAANTGELFF

clone size: -
J gene: TRBJ1-2
D gene: -
V gene: TRBV4-2
CDR3 DNA: TGTGCCAGCAGCCAAGTGTCAGATATCTATGGCTACACCTTC
CDR3 protein: CASSQVSDIYGYTF

clone size: few
J gene: TRBJ1-5
D gene: -
V gene: TRBV19
CDR3 DNA: TGTGCCAGTAGTATACCAGGGGCTCAGCCCCAGCATTTT
CDR3 protein: CASSIPGAQPQHF

clone size: -
J gene: TRBJ2-3
D gene: TRBD1
V gene: TRBV7-9
CDR3 DNA: TGTGCCAGCAGCCCCCCGGGACAGGTCACAGATACGCAGTATTTT
CDR3 protein: CASSPPGQVTDTQYF

clone size: -
J gene: TRBJ2-7
D gene: TRBD1
V gene: TRBV3-1/TRBV3-2
CDR3 DNA: TGTGCCAGCAGCAATTTCAGACAGGGGGCTTACGAGCAGTACTTC
CDR3 protein: CASSNFRQGAYEQYF

clone size: -
J gene: TRBJ1-2
D gene: TRBD1
V gene: TRBV27
CDR3 DNA: TGTGCCAGCAGTTTATCCGGACAGGGGTATGGCTACACCTTC
CDR3 protein: CASSLSGQGYGYTF

clone size: -
J gene: TRBJ2-7
D gene: -
V gene: TRBV2
CDR3 DNA: TGTGCCAGCACAAGGCAGGGGACCTACGAGCAGTACTTC
CDR3 protein: CASTRQGTYEQYF

clone size: -
J gene: TRBJ2-6
D gene: -
V gene: TRBV4-1
CDR3 DNA: TGCGCCAGCAGCCAAGAATCACAGGCTGGGGCCAACGTCCTGACTTTC
CDR3 protein: CASSQESQAGANVLTF

clone size: -
J gene: TRBJ1-6
D gene: -
V gene: TRBV2
CDR3 DNA: TGTGCCAGCACAGAGGGAAATTCACCCCTCCACTTT
CDR3 protein: CASTEGNSPLHF

clone size: -
J gene: TRBJ2-3
D gene: -
V gene: TRBV9
CDR3 DNA: TGTGCCAGCAGCGTAACTAGAAGCACAGATACGCAGTATTTT
CDR3 protein: CASSVTRSTDTQYF

clone size: -
J gene: TRBJ2-1
D gene: TRBD2
V gene: TRBV6-5
CDR3 DNA: TGTGCCAGCAGTCCTAGCGGTCGGGGCAATGAGCAGTTCTTC
CDR3 protein: CASSPSGRGNEQFF

clone size: -
J gene: TRBJ2-5
D gene: TRBD1
V gene: TRBV28
CDR3 DNA: TGTGCCAGCAGTTTGAATACAGGGGCGGCCCAAGAGACCCAGTACTTC
CDR3 protein: CASSLNTGAAQETQYF

clone size: -
J gene: TRBJ1-1
D gene: -
V gene: TRBV5-5
CDR3 DNA: TGTGCCAGCAGCTTGGACTCCCTAAACACTGAAGCTTTCTTT
CDR3 protein: CASSLDSLNTEAFF

clone size: -
J gene: TRBJ2-2
D gene: TRBD1
V gene: TRBV28
CDR3 DNA: TGTGCCAGCAGAGCCGGGACAGGGGACACCGGGGAGCTGTTTTTT
CDR3 protein: CASRAGTGDTGELFF

clone size: -
J gene: TRBJ1-1
D gene: -
V gene: TRBV11-2
CDR3 DNA: TGTGCCAGCAGCGGCCGGACGGGGATGAACACTGAAGCTTTCTTT
CDR3 protein: CASSGRTGMNTEAFF

clone size: -
J gene: TRBJ1-1
D gene: TRBD1
V gene: TRBV5-1
CDR3 DNA: TGCGCCAGCAGCTTGGGACAGGGCATGAACACTGAAGCTTTCTTT
CDR3 protein: CASSLGQGMNTEAFF

clone size: -
J gene: TRBJ1-2
D gene: TRBD1
V gene: TRBV19
CDR3 DNA: TGTGCCAGTAGTACGGGACAGGGAGGGAATGGCTACACCTTC
CDR3 protein: CASSTGQGGNGYTF

clone size: once
J gene: TRBJ2-3
D gene: TRBD2
V gene: TRBV4-3
CDR3 DNA: TGCGCCAGCAGTCTTAGCGGGTTTAGCACAGATACGCAGTATTTT
CDR3 protein: CASSLSGFSTDTQYF

clone size: -
J gene: TRBJ1-1
D gene: -
V gene: TRBV5-1
CDR3 DNA: TGCGCCAGCAGCTTGGGAACACAGGGCGCCCATGGAGCTTTCTTT
CDR3 protein: CASSLGTQGAHGAFF

clone size: -
J gene: TRBJ2-3
D gene: -
V gene: TRBV7-2
CDR3 DNA: TGTGCCAGCAGCTTAGGGGCTAGCCCGGATACGCAGTATTTT
CDR3 protein: CASSLGASPDTQYF

clone size: -
J gene: TRBJ2-2
D gene: -
V gene: TRBV6-5
CDR3 DNA: TGTGCCAGCAGACAGGGTCACGGGGAGCTGTTTTTT
CDR3 protein: CASRQGHGELFF

clone size: once
J gene: TRBJ2-1
D gene: TRBD1
V gene: TRBV10-3
CDR3 DNA: TGTGCCATCAGTGAGTCAGGAGGGACAGGGGGCGCGGGTGAGCAGTTCTTC
CDR3 protein: CAISESGGTGGAGEQFF

clone size: -
J gene: TRBJ1-6
D gene: TRBD1
V gene: TRBV5-5
CDR3 DNA: TGTGCCAGCAGCTGGGGACAGGGAACTTATAATTCACCCCTCCACTTT
CDR3 protein: CASSWGQGTYNSPLHF

clone size: -
J gene: TRBJ2-4
D gene: TRBD2
V gene: TRBV5-1
CDR3 DNA: TGCGCCAGCAACATCCGACCCGGGGGGATGTCAGCCAAAAACATTCAGTACTTC
CDR3 protein: CASNIRPGGMSAKNIQYF

clone size: -
J gene: TRBJ1-6
D gene: TRBD1
V gene: TRBV6-5
CDR3 DNA: TGTGCCAGCAGTGACTCAGGGGGCTACTCACCCCTCCACTTT
CDR3 protein: CASSDSGGYSPLHF

clone size: -
J gene: TRBJ1-1
D gene: TRBD1
V gene: TRBV19
CDR3 DNA: TGTGCCGTAGACAGGGGTGGAAGTTGGACTGAAGCTTTCTTT
CDR3 protein: CAVDRGGSWTEAFF

clone size: -
J gene: TRBJ2-7
D gene: TRBD2
V gene: TRBV7-2
CDR3 DNA: TGTGCCAGCAGCTTCGCGGCGGGAGGGCCTTCCGAGCAGTACTTC
CDR3 protein: CASSFAAGGPSEQYF

clone size: -
J gene: TRBJ2-1
D gene: -
V gene: TRBV5-8
CDR3 DNA: TGTGCCAGCAGCTTGTCGAGGCACAATGAGCAGTTCTTC
CDR3 protein: CASSLSRHNEQFF

clone size: -
J gene: TRBJ2-7
D gene: -
V gene: TRBV4-1
CDR3 DNA: TGCGCCAGCAGCCCCTGGGGGCCATGGGGCTTC
CDR3 protein: CASSPWGPWGF

clone size: -
J gene: TRBJ2-4
D gene: -
V gene: TRBV2
CDR3 DNA: TGTGCCGGGCAGGGGAGCGGCGTTAACATTCAGTACTTC
CDR3 protein: CAGQGSGVNIQYF

clone size: -
J gene: TRBJ2-3
D gene: -
V gene: TRBV19
CDR3 DNA: TGTGCCAGTAGTACGCCGGGACTGTCGGGTACGCAGTATTTT
CDR3 protein: CASSTPGLSGTQYF

clone size: -
J gene: TRBJ2-7
D gene: -
V gene: TRBV21-1
CDR3 DNA: TGTGCCAGCACATGGCGCAGGAACACGATCTCATACGAGCAGTACTTC
CDR3 protein: CASTWRRNTISYEQYF

clone size: -
J gene: TRBJ1-4
D gene: TRBD1
V gene: TRBV2
CDR3 DNA: TGTGCCAGCAGGTCGCAGGGGGATGAAAAACTGTTTTTT
CDR3 protein: CASRSQGDEKLFF

clone size: -
J gene: TRBJ1-5
D gene: TRBD1
V gene: TRBV29-1
CDR3 DNA: TGCAGCGTACAGGGGTCGGGGAGCAATCAGCCCCAGCATTTT
CDR3 protein: CSVQGSGSNQPQHF

clone size: few
J gene: TRBJ1-2
D gene: -
V gene: TRBV10-3
CDR3 DNA: TGTGCCATCAGTCCGGGAGAGCAATACTATGGCTACACCTTC
CDR3 protein: CAISPGEQYYGYTF

clone size: once
J gene: TRBJ1-1
D gene: -
V gene: TRBV10-3
CDR3 DNA: TGTGCCATCAGACCGGGGATGAACACTGAAGCTTTCTTT
CDR3 protein: CAIRPGMNTEAFF

clone size: -
J gene: TRBJ1-5
D gene: -
V gene: TRBV7-2
CDR3 DNA: TGTGCCAGCAGCTCCCGGGGATATAGCAATCAGCCCCAGCATTTT
CDR3 protein: CASSSRGYSNQPQHF

clone size: -
J gene: TRBJ2-1
D gene: -
V gene: TRBV6-5
CDR3 DNA: TGTGCCAGCGGGGACCCGGGACTTGAAAATGAGCAGTTCTTC
CDR3 protein: CASGDPGLENEQFF

clone size: -
J gene: TRBJ2-7
D gene: -
V gene: TRBV27
CDR3 DNA: TGTGCCAGCAGTTTATTACGGGGCTCCTACGAGCAGTACTTC
CDR3 protein: CASSLLRGSYEQYF

clone size: -
J gene: TRBJ2-1
D gene: TRBD2
V gene: TRBV5-6
CDR3 DNA: TGTGCCAGCAGCTCGGTAGCGGGCCTTTCCTACAATGAGCAGTTCTTC
CDR3 protein: CASSSVAGLSYNEQFF

clone size: -
J gene: TRBJ2-7
D gene: TRBD2
V gene: TRBV6-1
CDR3 DNA: TGTGCCAGCAGTGAAGTCGGGCCTAGCGGGAGGGCTGGCGAGCAGTACTTC
CDR3 protein: CASSEVGPSGRAGEQYF

clone size: -
J gene: TRBJ2-3
D gene: -
V gene: TRBV3-1/TRBV3-2
CDR3 DNA: TGTGCCAGCAGGGAGTCGAGCACAGATACGCAGTATTTT
CDR3 protein: CASRESSTDTQYF

clone size: -
J gene: TRBJ1-5
D gene: -
V gene: TRBV18
CDR3 DNA: TGTGCCAGCTCACCAAAGAATCAGGGGAGCAATCAGCCCCAGCATTTT
CDR3 protein: CASSPKNQGSNQPQHF